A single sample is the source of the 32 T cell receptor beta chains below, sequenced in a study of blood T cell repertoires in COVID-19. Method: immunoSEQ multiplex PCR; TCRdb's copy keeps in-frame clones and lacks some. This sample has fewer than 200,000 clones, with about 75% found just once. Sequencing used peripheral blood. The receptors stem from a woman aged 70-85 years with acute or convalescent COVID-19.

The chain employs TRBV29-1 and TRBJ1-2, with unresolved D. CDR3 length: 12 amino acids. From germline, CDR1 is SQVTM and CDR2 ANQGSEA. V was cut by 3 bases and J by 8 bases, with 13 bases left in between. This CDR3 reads CSVEAGYWGYTF. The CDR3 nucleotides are TGCAGCGTTGAGGCGGGGTATTGGGGCTACACCTTC.

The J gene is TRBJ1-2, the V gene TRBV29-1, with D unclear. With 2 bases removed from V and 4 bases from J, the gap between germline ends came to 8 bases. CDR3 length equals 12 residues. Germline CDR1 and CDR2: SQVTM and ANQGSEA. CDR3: CSVEIYSYGYTF. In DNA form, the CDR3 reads TGCAGCGTTGAAATATACTCCTATGGCTACACCTTC.

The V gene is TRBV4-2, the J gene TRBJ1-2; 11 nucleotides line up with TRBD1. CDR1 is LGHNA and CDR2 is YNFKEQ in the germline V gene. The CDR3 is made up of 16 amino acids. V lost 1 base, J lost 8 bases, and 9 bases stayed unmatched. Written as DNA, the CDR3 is TGTGCCAGCAGCCAAGTAAGGACAGGGGGCAGGAGCGGCTACACCTTC. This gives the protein CASSQVRTGGRSGYTF.

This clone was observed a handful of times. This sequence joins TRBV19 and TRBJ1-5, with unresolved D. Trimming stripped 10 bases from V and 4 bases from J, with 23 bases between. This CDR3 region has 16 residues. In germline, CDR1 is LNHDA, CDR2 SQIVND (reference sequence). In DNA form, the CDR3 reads TGTGCCATTCAAGACTCCAAAACCGGGTTGAATCAGCCCCAGCATTTT. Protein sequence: CAIQDSKTGLNQPQHF.

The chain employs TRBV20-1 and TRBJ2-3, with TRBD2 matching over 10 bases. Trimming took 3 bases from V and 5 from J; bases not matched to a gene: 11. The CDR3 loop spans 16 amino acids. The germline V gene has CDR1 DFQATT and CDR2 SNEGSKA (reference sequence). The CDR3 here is CSASSWLAGVVDTQYF. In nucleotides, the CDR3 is TGCAGTGCTAGTTCTTGGCTAGCGGGAGTTGTAGATACGCAGTATTTT.

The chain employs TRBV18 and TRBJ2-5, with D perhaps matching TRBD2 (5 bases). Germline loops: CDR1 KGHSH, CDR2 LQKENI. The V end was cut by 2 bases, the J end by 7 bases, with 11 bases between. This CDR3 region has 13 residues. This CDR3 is CASSPAGSTTQYF. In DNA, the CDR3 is TGTGCCAGCTCACCAGCTGGGAGCACGACCCAGTACTTC. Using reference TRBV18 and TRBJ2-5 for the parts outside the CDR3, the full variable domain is NAGVMQNPRHLVRRRGQEARLRCSPMKGHSHVYWYRQLPEEGLKFMVYLQKENIIDESGMPKERFSAEFPKEGPSILRIQQVVRGDSAAYFCASSPAGSTTQYFGPGTRLLVL.

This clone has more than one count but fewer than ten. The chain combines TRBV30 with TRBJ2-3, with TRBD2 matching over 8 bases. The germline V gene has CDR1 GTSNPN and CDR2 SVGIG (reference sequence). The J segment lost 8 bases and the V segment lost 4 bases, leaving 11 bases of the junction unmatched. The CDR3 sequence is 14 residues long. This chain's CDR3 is CAWNRLPAGGTQYF. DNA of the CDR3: TGTGCCTGGAACCGGCTCCCCGCGGGGGGTACGCAGTATTTT.

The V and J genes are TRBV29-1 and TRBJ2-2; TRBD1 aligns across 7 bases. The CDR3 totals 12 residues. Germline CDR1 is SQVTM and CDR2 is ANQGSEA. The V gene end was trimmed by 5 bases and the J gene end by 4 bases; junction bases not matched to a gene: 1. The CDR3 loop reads CSVWDSTGELFF. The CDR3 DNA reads TGCAGCGTTTGGGACAGCACCGGGGAGCTGTTTTTT.

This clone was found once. CDR3 region: CASSSQVLAGVPHEQFF. CDR3 bases: TGTGCCAGCAGCTCACAAGTACTAGCGGGAGTCCCCCATGAGCAGTTCTTC. The V gene is TRBV5-4, the J gene TRBJ2-1; the match to TRBD2 covers 11 bases. V dropped 3 bases and J dropped 8; count of bases not matched to a gene: 13. Germline CDR1 reads SGHNT; CDR2 reads YYREEE (reference sequence). The CDR3 has 17 amino acids.

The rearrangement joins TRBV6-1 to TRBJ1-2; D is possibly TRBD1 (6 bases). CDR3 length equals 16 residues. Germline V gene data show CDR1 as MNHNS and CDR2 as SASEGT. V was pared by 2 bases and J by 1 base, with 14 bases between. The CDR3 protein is CASSERGGRGNYGYTF. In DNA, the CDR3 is TGTGCCAGCAGTGAAAGGGGGGGGAGGGGTAACTATGGCTACACCTTC.

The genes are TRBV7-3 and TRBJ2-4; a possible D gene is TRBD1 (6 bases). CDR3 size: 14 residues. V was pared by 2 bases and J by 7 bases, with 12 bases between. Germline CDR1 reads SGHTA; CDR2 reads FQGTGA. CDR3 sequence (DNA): TGTGCCAGCAGCTTAGTAGGGGGTGGGAACATTCAGTACTTC. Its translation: CASSLVGGGNIQYF. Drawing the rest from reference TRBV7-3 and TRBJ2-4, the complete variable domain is GAGVSQTPSNKVTEKGKYVELRCDPISGHTALYWYRQSLGQGPEFLIYFQGTGAADDSGLPNDRFFAVRPEGSVSTLKIQRTERGDSAVYLCASSLVGGGNIQYFGAGTRLSVL.

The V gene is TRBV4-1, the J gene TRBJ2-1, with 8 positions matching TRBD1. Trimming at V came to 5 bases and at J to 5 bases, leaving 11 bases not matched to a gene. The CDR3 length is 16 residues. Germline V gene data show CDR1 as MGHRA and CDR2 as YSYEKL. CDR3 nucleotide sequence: TGCGCCAGCAGCGGAGAACTGACAGGGGCAGACAATGAGCAGTTCTTC. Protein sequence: CASSGELTGADNEQFF.

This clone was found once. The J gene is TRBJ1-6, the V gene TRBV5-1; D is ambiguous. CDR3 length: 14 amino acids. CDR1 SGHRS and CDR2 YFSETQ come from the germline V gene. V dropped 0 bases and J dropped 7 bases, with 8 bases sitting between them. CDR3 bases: TGCGCCAGCAGCTTGGACGGTTTCAATTCACCCCTCCACTTT. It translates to CASSLDGFNSPLHF. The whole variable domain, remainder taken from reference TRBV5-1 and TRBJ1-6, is KAGVTQTPRYLIKTRGQQVTLSCSPISGHRSVSWYQQTPGQGLQFLFEYFSETQRNKGNFPGRFSGRQFSNSRSEMNVSTLELGDSALYLCASSLDGFNSPLHFGNGTRLTVT.

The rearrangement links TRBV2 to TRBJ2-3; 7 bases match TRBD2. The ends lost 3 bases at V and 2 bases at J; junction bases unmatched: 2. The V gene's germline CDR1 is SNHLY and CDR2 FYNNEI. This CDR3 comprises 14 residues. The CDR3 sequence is CASSEAGVTDTQYF. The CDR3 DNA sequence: TGTGCCAGCAGTGAGGCGGGAGTCACAGATACGCAGTATTTT.

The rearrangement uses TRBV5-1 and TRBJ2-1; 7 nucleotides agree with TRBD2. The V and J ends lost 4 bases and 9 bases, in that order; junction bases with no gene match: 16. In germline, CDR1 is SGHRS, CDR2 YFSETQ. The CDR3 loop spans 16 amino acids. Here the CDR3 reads CASSLNVAGSGSEQFF. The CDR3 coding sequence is TGCGCCAGCAGCCTAAACGTAGCGGGTTCCGGTAGTGAGCAGTTCTTC.

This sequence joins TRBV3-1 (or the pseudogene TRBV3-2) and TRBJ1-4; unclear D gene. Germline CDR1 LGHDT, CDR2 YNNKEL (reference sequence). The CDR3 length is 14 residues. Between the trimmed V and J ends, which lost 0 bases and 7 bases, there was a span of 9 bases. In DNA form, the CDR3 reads TGTGCCAGCAGCCAAGATCCCCAATCTGAAAAACTGTTTTTT. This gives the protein CASSQDPQSEKLFF.

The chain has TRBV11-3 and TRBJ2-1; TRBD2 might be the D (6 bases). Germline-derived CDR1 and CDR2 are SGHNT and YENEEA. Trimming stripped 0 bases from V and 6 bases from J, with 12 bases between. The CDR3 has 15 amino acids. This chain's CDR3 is CASSLDWGDSNEQFF. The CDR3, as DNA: TGTGCCAGCAGCTTAGATTGGGGGGACTCCAATGAGCAGTTCTTC.

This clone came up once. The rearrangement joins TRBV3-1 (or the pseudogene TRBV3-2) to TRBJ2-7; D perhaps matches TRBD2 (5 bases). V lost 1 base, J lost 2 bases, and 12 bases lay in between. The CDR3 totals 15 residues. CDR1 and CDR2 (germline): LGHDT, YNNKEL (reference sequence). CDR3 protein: CASSQAPSSPYEQYF. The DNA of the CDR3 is TGTGCCAGCAGCCAAGCCCCTTCTAGCCCCTACGAGCAGTACTTC.

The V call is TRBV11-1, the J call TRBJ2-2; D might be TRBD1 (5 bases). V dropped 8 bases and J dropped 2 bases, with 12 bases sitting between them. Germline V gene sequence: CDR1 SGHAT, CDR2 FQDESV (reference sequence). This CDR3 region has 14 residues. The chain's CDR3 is CASERGLNTGELFF. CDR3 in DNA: TGTGCCAGCGAAAGGGGTTTAAACACCGGGGAGCTGTTTTTT.

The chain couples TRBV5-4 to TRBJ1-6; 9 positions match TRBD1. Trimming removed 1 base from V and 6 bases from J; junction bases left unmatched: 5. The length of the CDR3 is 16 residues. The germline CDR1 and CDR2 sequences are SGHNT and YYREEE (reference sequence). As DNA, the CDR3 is TGTGCCAGCAGCTTGTCAATGGGACAGGGTAATTCACCCCTCCACTTT. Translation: CASSLSMGQGNSPLHF.

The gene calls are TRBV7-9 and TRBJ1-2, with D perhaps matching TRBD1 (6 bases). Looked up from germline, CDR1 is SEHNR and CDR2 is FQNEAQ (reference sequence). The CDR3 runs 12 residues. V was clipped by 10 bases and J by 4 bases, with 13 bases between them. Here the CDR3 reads CAISGGGYGYTF. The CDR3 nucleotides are TGTGCCATATCGGGGGGCGGCTATGGCTACACCTTC.

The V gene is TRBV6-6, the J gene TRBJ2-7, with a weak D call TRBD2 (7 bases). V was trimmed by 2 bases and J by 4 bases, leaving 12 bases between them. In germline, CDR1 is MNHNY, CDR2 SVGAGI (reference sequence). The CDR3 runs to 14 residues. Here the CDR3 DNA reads TGTGCCAGCAGTTACGGGGGGGCAAAATACGAGCAGTACTTC. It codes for CASSYGGAKYEQYF.

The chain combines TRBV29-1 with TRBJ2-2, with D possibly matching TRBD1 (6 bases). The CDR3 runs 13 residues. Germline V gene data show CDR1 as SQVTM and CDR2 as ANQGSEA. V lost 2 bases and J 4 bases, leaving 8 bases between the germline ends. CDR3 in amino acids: CSVETDSTGELFF. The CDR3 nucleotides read TGCAGCGTTGAAACGGACAGCACCGGGGAGCTGTTTTTT.

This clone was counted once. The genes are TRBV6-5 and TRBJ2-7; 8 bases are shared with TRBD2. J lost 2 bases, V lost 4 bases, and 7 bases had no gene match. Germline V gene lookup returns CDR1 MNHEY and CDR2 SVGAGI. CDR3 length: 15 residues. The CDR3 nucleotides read TGTGCCAGCAGTTTCTTGGGACTAGGGACCTACGAGCAGTACTTC. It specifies CASSFLGLGTYEQYF.

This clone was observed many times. The CDR3 DNA is TGTGCCATCAGGGAAACAGGGACAACCTACGAGCAGTACTTC. Its translation: CAIRETGTTYEQYF. This sequence joins TRBV10-3 and TRBJ2-7; D possibly corresponds to TRBD1 (6 bases). Deletions cut 6 bases from V and 2 bases from J, with 14 bases between. Germline V gene sequence: CDR1 ENHRY, CDR2 SYGVKD. The CDR3 has 14 residues.

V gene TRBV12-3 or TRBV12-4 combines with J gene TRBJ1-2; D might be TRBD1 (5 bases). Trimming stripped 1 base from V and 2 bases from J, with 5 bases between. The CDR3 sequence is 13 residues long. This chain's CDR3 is CASSLDRNYGYTF. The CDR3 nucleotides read TGTGCCAGCAGTTTAGACAGGAACTATGGCTACACCTTC.

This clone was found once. CDR3 sequence: CASRLRLAFDEQYF. The CDR3 nucleotides read TGTGCAAGTCGTTTAAGACTAGCTTTCGACGAGCAGTACTTC. The chain is built from TRBV12-2 and TRBJ2-7; the table's D call TRBD2 went unverified against the DNA. TRBV12-2 is a pseudogene segment. The CDR3 sequence is 14 residues long.

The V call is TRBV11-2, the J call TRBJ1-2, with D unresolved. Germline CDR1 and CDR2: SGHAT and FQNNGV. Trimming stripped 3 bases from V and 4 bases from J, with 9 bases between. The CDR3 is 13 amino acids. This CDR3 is CASSFVQVYGYTF. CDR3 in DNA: TGTGCCAGCAGCTTCGTGCAGGTCTATGGCTACACCTTC.

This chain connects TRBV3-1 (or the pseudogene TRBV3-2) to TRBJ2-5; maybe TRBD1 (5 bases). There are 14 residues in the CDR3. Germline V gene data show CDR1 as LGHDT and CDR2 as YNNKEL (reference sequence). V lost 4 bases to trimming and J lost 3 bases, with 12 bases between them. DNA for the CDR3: TGTGCCAGCAGCCCCAGGGTCCAGAAAGAGACCCAGTACTTC. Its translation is CASSPRVQKETQYF.

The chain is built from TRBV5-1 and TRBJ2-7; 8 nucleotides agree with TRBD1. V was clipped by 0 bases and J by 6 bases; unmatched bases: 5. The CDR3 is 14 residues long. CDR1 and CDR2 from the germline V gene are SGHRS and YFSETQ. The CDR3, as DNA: TGCGCCAGCAGCTTGGTGGGACAGGAGTCCGAGCAGTACTTC. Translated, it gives CASSLVGQESEQYF.

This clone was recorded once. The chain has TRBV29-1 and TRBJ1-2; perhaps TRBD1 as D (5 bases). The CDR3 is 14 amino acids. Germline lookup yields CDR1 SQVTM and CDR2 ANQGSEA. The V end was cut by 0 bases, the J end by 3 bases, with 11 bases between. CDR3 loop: CSVEDLQGYYGYTF. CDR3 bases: TGCAGCGTTGAAGATCTGCAGGGATACTATGGCTACACCTTC.

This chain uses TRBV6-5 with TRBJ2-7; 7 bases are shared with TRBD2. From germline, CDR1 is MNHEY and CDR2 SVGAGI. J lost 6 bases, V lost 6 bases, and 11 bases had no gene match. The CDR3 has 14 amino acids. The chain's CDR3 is CASRGLTKRSEQYF. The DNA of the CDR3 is TGTGCCAGCAGGGGACTAACCAAACGGTCCGAGCAGTACTTC.